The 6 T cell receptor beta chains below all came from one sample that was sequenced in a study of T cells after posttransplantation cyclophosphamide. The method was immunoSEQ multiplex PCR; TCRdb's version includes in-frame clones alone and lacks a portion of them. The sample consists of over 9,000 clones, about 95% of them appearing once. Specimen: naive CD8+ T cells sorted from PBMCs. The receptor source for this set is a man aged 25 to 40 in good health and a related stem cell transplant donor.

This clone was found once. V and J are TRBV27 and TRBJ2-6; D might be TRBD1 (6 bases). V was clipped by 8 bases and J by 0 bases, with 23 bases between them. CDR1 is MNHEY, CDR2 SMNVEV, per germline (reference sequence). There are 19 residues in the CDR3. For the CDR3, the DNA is TGTGCCAGCGGATATATTACGGGACACCGGAGCTCTGGGGCCAACGTCCTGACTTTC. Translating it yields CASGYITGHRSSGANVLTF.

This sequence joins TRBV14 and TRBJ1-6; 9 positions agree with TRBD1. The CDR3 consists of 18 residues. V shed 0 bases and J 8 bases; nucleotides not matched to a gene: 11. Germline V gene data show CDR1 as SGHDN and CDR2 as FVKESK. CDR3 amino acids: CASSQDQGTGMVYSPLHF. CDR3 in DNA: TGTGCCAGCAGCCAAGATCAGGGGACAGGGATGGTATATTCACCCCTCCACTTT.

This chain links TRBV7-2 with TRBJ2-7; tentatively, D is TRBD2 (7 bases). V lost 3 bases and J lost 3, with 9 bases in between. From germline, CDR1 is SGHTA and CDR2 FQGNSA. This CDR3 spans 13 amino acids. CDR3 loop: CASSFGGLYEQYF. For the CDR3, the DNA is TGTGCCAGCAGCTTCGGGGGGCTCTACGAGCAGTACTTC.

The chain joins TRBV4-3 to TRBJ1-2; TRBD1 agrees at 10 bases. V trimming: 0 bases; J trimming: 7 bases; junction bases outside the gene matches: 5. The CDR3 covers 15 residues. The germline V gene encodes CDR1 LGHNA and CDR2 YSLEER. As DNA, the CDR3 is TGCGCCAGCAGCCAAGATCGGTGGGACAGGGGTGGCTACACCTTC. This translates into CASSQDRWDRGGYTF.

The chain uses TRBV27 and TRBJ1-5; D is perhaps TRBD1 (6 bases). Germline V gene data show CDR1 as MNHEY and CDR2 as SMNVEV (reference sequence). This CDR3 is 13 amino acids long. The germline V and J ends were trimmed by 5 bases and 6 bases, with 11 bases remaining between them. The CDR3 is CASSPFRGQPQHF. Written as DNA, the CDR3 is TGTGCCAGCAGTCCCTTCAGGGGTCAGCCCCAGCATTTT.

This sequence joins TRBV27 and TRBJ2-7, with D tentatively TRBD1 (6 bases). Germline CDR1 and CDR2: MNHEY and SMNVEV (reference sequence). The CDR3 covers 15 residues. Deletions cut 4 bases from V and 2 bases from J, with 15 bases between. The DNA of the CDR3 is TGTGCCAGCAGTTCGGACAGTAACCAAGCCTACGAGCAGTACTTC. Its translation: CASSSDSNQAYEQYF.